This T cell receptor (beta chain) was obtained from a study of blood T cell repertoires in COVID-19. On the study more broadly: Material from acute and convalescent COVID-19 was sourced from the United States, Italy and Spain. Sources were T cells, B-cell-depleted T cells, or PBMCs; the material itself was cDNA or gDNA.

In the original processing: Nucleated cell counts were estimated from reference gene primer amplification. The data were produced by immunoSEQ multiplex PCR, yet TCRdb's version contains in-frame clones alone and is incomplete. The V and J calls and clone size come from that table; D and trimming were worked out from the DNA. The sample holds 250,000 or so clones, 70% to 90% seen once. The trim removed 7 bases at V and 1 base at J, leaving 7 bases unmatched. The CDR3 extends over 15 amino acids. The germline CDR1 and CDR2 sequences are GTSNPN and SVGIG (reference sequence). The material sequenced was peripheral blood. The chain has TRBV30 and TRBJ1-6; 7 bases line up with TRBD1. The TCR was taken from a man aged 25-40 years with active or convalescent COVID-19. As DNA, the CDR3 is TGTGCCTTAAACCAGGGGGTGTCCTATAATTCACCCCTCCACTTT. It translates to CALNQGVSYNSPLHF.